This note documents a single TCR beta chain sequence. Additional DNA sequences in this sample encode the identical CDR3. Between the trimmed V and J ends, which lost 0 bases and 4 bases, there was a span of 8 bases. Germline V CDR1 and CDR2: SGHRS, YFSETQ. The CDR3 spans 13 residues. The sample comes from a study of shared clonotypes between healthy human individuals. The table came from immunoSEQ multiplex PCR; TCRdb's copy has only in-frame clones and leaves some out. The top ten clones hold 10% to 15% of a sample with around 500,000 clones, roughly four fifths of them seen once. The chain recombines TRBV5-1 with TRBJ2-7, with a weak D call TRBD1 (5 bases). This clonotype originated in a woman in her thirties or forties in good health. Some clones in this sample may be carry-over from other donors' samples. Specimen: PBMCs. In nucleotides, the CDR3 is TGCGCCAGCAGCTTGGTAGGGGAATACGAGCAGTACTTC. Residues: CASSLVGEYEQYF.